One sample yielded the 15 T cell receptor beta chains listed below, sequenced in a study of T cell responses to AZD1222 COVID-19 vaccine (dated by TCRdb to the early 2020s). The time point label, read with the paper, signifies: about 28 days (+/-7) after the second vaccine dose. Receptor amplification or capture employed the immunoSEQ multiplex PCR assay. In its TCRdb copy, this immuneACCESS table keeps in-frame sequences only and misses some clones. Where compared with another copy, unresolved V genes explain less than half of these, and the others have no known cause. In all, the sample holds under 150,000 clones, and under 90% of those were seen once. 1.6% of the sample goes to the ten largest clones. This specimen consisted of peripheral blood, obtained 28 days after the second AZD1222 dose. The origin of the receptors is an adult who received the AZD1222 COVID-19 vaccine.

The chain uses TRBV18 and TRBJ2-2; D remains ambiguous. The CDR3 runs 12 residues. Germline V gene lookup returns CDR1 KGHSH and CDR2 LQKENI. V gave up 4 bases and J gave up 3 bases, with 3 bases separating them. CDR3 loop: CASSRDTGELFF. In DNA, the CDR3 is TGTGCCAGCTCACGTGACACCGGGGAGCTGTTTTTT.

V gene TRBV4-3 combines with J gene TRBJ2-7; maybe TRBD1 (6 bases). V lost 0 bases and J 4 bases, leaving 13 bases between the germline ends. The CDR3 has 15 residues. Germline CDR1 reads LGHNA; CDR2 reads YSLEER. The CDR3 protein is CASSQEGRGRYEQYF. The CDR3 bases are TGCGCCAGCAGCCAAGAAGGCAGGGGTAGATACGAGCAGTACTTC.

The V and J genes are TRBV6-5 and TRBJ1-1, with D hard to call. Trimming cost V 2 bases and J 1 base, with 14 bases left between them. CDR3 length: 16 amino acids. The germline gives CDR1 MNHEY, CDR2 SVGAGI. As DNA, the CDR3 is TGTGCCAGCAGTTACCCTCGAGGGCAGAAGAACACTGAAGCTTTCTTT. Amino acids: CASSYPRGQKNTEAFF.

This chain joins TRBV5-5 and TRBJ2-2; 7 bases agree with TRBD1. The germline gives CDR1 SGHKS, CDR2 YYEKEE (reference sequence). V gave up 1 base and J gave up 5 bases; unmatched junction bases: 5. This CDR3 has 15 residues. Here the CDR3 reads CASSLYDRDTGELFF. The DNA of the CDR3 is TGTGCCAGCAGCTTGTACGACAGGGATACCGGGGAGCTGTTTTTT.

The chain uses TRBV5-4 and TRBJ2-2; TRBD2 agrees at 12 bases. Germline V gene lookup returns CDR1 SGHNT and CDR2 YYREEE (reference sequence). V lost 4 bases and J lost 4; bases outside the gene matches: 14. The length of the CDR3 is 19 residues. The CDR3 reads CASSPTRLAGGPSTGELFF. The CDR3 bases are TGTGCCAGCAGCCCCACCCGGCTAGCGGGGGGGCCTAGCACCGGGGAGCTGTTTTTT.

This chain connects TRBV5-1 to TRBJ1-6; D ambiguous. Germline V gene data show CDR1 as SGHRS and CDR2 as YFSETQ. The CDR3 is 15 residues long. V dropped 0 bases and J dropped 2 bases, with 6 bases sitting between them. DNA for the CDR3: TGCGCCAGCAGCTTGGAGCGCCCCTATAATTCACCCCTCCACTTT. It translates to CASSLERPYNSPLHF.

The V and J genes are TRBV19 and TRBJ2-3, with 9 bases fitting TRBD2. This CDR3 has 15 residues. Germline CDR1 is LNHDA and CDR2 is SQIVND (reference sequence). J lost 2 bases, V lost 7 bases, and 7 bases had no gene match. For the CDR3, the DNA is TGTGCCAGTAATAGCCTAGCGGGGTCCACAGATACGCAGTATTTT. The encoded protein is CASNSLAGSTDTQYF. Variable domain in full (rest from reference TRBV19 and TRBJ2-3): DGGITQSPKYLFRKEGQNVTLSCEQNLNHDAMYWYRQDPGQGLRLIYYSQIVNDFQKGDIAEGYSVSREKKESFPLTVTSAQKNPTAFYLCASNSLAGSTDTQYFGPGTRLTVL.

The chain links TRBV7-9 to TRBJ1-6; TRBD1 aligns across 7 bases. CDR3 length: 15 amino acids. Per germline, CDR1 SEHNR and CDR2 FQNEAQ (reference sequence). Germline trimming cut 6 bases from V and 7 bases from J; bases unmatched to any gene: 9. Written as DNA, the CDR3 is TGTGCCAGCAGTCACAGACAGGGCGAGAATTCACCCCTCCACTTT. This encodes CASSHRQGENSPLHF.

CDR3 sequence reads: CAWSPQGQPQHF. CDR3 DNA: TGTGCCTGGAGTCCCCAAGGGCAGCCCCAGCATTTT. The chain uses TRBV30 and TRBJ1-5; unclear D gene. The V and J ends lost 2 bases and 7 bases respectively, with 9 bases between them. This CDR3 is built from 12 residues. Per germline, CDR1 GTSNPN and CDR2 SVGIG (reference sequence).

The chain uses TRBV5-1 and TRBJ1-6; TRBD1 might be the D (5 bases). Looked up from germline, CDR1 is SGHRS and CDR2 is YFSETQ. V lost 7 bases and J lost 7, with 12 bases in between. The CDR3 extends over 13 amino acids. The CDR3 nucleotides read TGCGCCAGCTCGGGGAGGGACAATTCACCCCTCCACTTT. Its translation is CASSGRDNSPLHF. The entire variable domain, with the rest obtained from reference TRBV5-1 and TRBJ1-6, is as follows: KAGVTQTPRYLIKTRGQQVTLSCSPISGHRSVSWYQQTPGQGLQFLFEYFSETQRNKGNFPGRFSGRQFSNSRSEMNVSTLELGDSALYLCASSGRDNSPLHFGNGTRLTVT.

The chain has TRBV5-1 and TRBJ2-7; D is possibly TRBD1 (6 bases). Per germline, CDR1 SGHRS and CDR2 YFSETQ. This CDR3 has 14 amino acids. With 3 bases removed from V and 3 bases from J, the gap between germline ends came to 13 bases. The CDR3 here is CASSSSGTHYEQYF. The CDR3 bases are TGCGCCAGCAGCTCGTCCGGGACACACTACGAGCAGTACTTC. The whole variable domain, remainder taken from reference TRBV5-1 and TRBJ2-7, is KAGVTQTPRYLIKTRGQQVTLSCSPISGHRSVSWYQQTPGQGLQFLFEYFSETQRNKGNFPGRFSGRQFSNSRSEMNVSTLELGDSALYLCASSSSGTHYEQYFGPGTRLTVT.

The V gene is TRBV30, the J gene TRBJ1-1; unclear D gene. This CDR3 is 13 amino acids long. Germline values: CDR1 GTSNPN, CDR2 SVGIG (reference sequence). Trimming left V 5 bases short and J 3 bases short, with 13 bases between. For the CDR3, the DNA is TGTGCCTGGGGGTCGAGGAGGGACACTGAAGCTTTCTTT. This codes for CAWGSRRDTEAFF.

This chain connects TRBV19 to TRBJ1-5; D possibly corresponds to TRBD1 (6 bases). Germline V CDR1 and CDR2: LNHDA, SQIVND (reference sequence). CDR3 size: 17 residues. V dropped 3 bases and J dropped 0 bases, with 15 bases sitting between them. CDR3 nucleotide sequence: TGTGCCAGTAGTATTTGGGCTGACAGGTATAGCAATCAGCCCCAGCATTTT. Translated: CASSIWADRYSNQPQHF.

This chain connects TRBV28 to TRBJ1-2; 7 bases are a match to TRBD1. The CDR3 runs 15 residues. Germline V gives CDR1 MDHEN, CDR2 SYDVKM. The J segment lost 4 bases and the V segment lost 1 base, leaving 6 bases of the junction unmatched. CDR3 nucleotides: TGTGCCAGCAGTTTATCACAGGGGAGGGGCTATGGCTACACCTTC. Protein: CASSLSQGRGYGYTF.

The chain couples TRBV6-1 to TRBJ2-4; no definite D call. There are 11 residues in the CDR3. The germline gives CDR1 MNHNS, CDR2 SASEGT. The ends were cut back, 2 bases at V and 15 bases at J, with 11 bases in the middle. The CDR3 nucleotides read TGTGCCAGCAGTGAACCGAGCCTCTGGTACTTC. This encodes CASSEPSLWYF.